These 13 T cell receptor beta chains came from one sample sequenced in a study of T cells in Graves' hyperthyroidism and ophthalmopathy. There were TCR beta CDR3 regions amplified from RNA transcripts. HTBI primers were employed in a first-round RT-PCR of the TCR CDR3. MiXCR, run by TCRdb on the multiplex PCR reads, gives a single entry per CDR3 protein. The sample holds 500,000 or so distinct CDR3 sequences, about a sixth seen once. Sequenced material: blood. These receptor sequences come from a woman under 30 with Graves' ophthalmopathy.

This clonotype has a count of ten or more. V usage is TRBV11-1 and J usage is TRBJ1-2, with 9 bases lining up with TRBD1. J gave up 6 bases and V 5 bases, and 7 bases lay outside the gene matches. In germline, CDR1 is SGHAT, CDR2 FQDESV (reference sequence). The CDR3 spans 14 residues. CDR3 sequence reads: CASSLRDRVDGYTF. CDR3 DNA: TGTGCCAGCAGCCTACGGGACAGGGTCGATGGCTACACCTTC.

This clonotype was seen repeatedly, ten times or more. Here the CDR3 DNA reads TGTGCCAGCAGTCTAACCTCGTCGGGGGGCACTGAAGCTTTCTTT. The encoded protein is CASSLTSSGGTEAFF. The chain combines TRBV27 with TRBJ1-1; D perhaps matches TRBD1 (5 bases). The CDR3 totals 15 residues. V was cut by 5 bases and J by 4 bases, with 17 bases left in between. CDR1 is MNHEY and CDR2 is SMNVEV in the germline V gene (reference sequence).

This clonotype was observed at least ten times. V and J are TRBV3-1 and TRBJ2-2; 13 positions agree with TRBD2. V lost 5 bases to trimming and J lost 0 bases; unmatched junction nucleotides: 0. CDR1 and CDR2 (germline): LGHDT, YNNKEL (reference sequence). The CDR3 sequence is 16 residues long. This CDR3 reads CASSGTSGANTGELFF. CDR3 bases: TGTGCCAGCAGCGGGACTAGCGGGGCGAACACCGGGGAGCTGTTTTTT.

There are many counts of this clonotype. The V call is TRBV20-1, the J call TRBJ1-1; maybe TRBD1 (6 bases). Trimming removed 3 bases from V and 1 base from J, with 18 bases in between. Germline loops: CDR1 DFQATT, CDR2 SNEGSKA (reference sequence). The CDR3 is 16 amino acids. CDR3 protein: CSARGGFTGRNTEAFF. The CDR3 DNA is TGCAGTGCTAGGGGGGGGTTTACAGGGAGGAACACTGAAGCTTTCTTT.

This clonotype was picked up many times. The V and J genes are TRBV2 and TRBJ2-7; the match to TRBD2 covers 8 bases. V was pared by 7 bases and J by 5 bases, with 16 bases of the junction left unmatched. Germline CDR1 is SNHLY and CDR2 is FYNNEI. CDR3 length: 16 amino acids. Here the CDR3 reads CASNRRGSGSLDEQYF. The CDR3 DNA reads TGTGCCAGCAACCGAAGGGGGAGCGGGAGTCTGGACGAGCAGTACTTC.

This clonotype was seen only a few times. The chain is built from TRBV30 and TRBJ2-7; D is possibly TRBD1 or TRBD2 (6 bases each). V was pared by 2 bases and J by 6 bases, with 17 bases between. CDR3 size: 14 residues. Germline V gene lookup returns CDR1 GTSNPN and CDR2 SVGIG (reference sequence). CDR3 residues: CAWSPLVEGGEQYF. DNA of the CDR3: TGTGCCTGGAGTCCCCTTGTAGAGGGGGGCGAGCAGTACTTC.

This sequence joins TRBV9 and TRBJ1-5; D not certain. V was shortened by 0 bases and J by 3 bases, with 10 bases between the two germline ends. Per the germline V gene, CDR1 is SGDLS and CDR2 is YYNGEE. This CDR3 has 15 residues. The CDR3 coding sequence is TGTGCCAGCAGCGTAGAAGGGCTCGCCAATCAGCCCCAGCATTTT. The encoded protein is CASSVEGLANQPQHF.

Many counts were recorded for this clonotype. The rearrangement joins TRBV7-9 to TRBJ2-5; 7 bases map to TRBD1. J gave up 0 bases and V 1 base, and 2 bases lay outside the gene matches. The CDR3 covers 15 residues. The germline CDR1 and CDR2 sequences are SEHNR and FQNEAQ (reference sequence). CDR3: CASSLVGTDQETQYF. CDR3 bases: TGTGCCAGCAGCTTAGTGGGGACAGACCAAGAGACCCAGTACTTC.

The rearrangement links TRBV4-1 to TRBJ2-4; D may be TRBD1 or TRBD2 (5 bases each). V dropped 3 bases and J dropped 1 base, with 22 bases sitting between them. In germline, CDR1 is MGHRA, CDR2 YSYEKL. The CDR3 is 19 residues long. As DNA, the CDR3 is TGCGCCAGCAGCCAGGAGATTGGGGTTGGGGGTGGGGCCAAAAACATTCAGTACTTC. Protein product: CASSQEIGVGGGAKNIQYF.

V and J are TRBV6-1 and TRBJ2-7; 9 nucleotides agree with TRBD2. The length of the CDR3 is 16 residues. V was clipped by 1 base and J by 0 bases; unmatched bases: 4. Per germline, CDR1 MNHNS and CDR2 SASEGT. CDR3 DNA sequence: TGTGCCAGCAGTGAAGGGCTAGCGGGGTACTCCTACGAGCAGTACTTC. It is translated as CASSEGLAGYSYEQYF.

The V gene is TRBV6-2 or TRBV6-3, the J gene TRBJ2-5; D is possibly TRBD1 or TRBD2 (6 bases each). The V and J ends lost 0 bases and 5 bases respectively, with 16 bases between them. Looked up from germline, CDR1 is MNHEY and CDR2 is SVGEGT. The CDR3 totals 16 residues. The CDR3 protein is CASSYSSGEVGETQYF. Written as DNA, the CDR3 is TGTGCCAGCAGTTACTCGTCAGGGGAGGTTGGGGAGACCCAGTACTTC.

For this clonotype: At one of its ends the junction is not consistent with the germline gene, which may arise from a read error. The V and J genes are TRBV12-3 or TRBV12-4 and TRBJ2-1, with no clear D. The CDR3 is 13 residues long. CDR3 in DNA: TGTGCCAGCAGTTTTAGGACCTTCAATGGGCAGTTCTTC. Its protein is CASSFRTFNGQFF.

This clonotype has a handful of counts. This rearrangement joins TRBV28 to TRBJ1-4, with 8 bases aligning to TRBD1. Germline CDR1 reads MDHEN; CDR2 reads SYDVKM. CDR3 length: 15 amino acids. V lost 5 bases, J lost 4 bases, and 6 bases stayed unmatched. The CDR3 DNA sequence: TGTGCCAGCAGTCTTGCGACAGGGGTTAATGAAAAACTGTTTTTT. It is translated as CASSLATGVNEKLFF. Combining the CDR3 with reference TRBV28 and TRBJ1-4 gives the whole variable domain DVKVTQSSRYLVKRTGEKVFLECVQDMDHENMFWYRQDPGLGLRLIYFSYDVKMKEKGDIPEGYSVSREKKERFSLILESASTNQTSMYLCASSLATGVNEKLFFGSGTQLSVL.